This T cell receptor (beta chain) was profiled in a study of blood T cell repertoires in COVID-19 (dated by TCRdb to 2019 to 2021). Broadly, across the study: Samples from collaborators originated in the United States, Italy and Spain and spanned both the acute and convalescent phases of COVID-19. The material from the prospective study consisted of cDNA or gDNA derived from T cells, B-cell-depleted T cells, or PBMCs. Deeply sampled blood TCRbeta repertoires from subjects exposed to, actively infected with, or recovered from COVID-19 were included in the dataset. The repertoires were made available in a free public database intended to serve as a resource for research on the immune response to SARS-CoV-2. The samples were drawn from two sources: the first 160 participants of the ongoing ImmuneRACE study, and 1,200 or so subjects contributed by 6 global collaborators. Nearly every sample came with metadata listing a de-identified subject ID, COVID-19 status, age in years and sex. Where available, HLA class I and class II types were taken from metadata supplied by the sample provider and were not determined by assay-based typing. General study outcomes and caveats: Clinical and demographic metadata were provided uncurated, with the amount varying by source and participant.

From the cysteine up to the phenylalanine, the CDR3 has a length of 15 residues. Here the CDR3 DNA is all that survives: 45 bases in frame from base 1. The CDR1 and CDR2 encoded by the germline V gene (reference sequence) are SGHKS and YYEKEE. At the junction V is shortened by 0 bases and J by 4 bases, with 13 bases in between. In the prospective study, participants were roughly 18 to 100 years old, resided in about two dozen geographic areas of the United States, and were enrolled through a virtual design. In the prospective study, cohorts were assigned on the basis of participant-reported clinical history obtained from a screening survey and a study questionnaire. Recovered participants in ImmuneRACE Cohort 3 were defined as having two consecutive negative NP/OP PCR tests, clearance from a healthcare professional, or resolution of symptoms. In the prospective study, whole blood, serum and a nasopharyngeal or oropharyngeal swab were collected from each participant by mobile phlebotomists. Additional blood draws and questionnaires over a 2-month period could optionally be provided by prospective study participants. Before DNA extraction, prospective study blood samples were shipped either frozen or at room temperature.

TCRbeta CDR3 regions were amplified from genomic DNA using the immunoSEQ Assay, a bias-controlled multiplex PCR. As for the authors' bioinformatics: The number of nucleated cells in each sample was estimated from the amplification of reference gene primers within the assay. To quantify the absolute abundance of each unique TCRbeta CDR3 rearrangement, sequence reads were collapsed and filtered. For each sample, productive Simpson clonality was calculated by taking the square root of Simpson's diversity index across productive rearrangements. TCRdb re-hosts the immuneACCESS table, in-frame sequences only. Its copies lack some clones; in the studies checked, an unresolved V gene accounts for under half of them, and the cause for the rest is not known. V and J calls and clone size follow that table, whereas D and trimming were derived from the DNA. The table for this sample lists around 300,000 clones; 85% to 90% of them were counted only once. The top ten clones comprise about 2% of the sample.

A remark on this clone: The antigen this receptor binds is unknown. The record has no base qualities; no much larger clone is one base away.

The sequenced sample was PBMCs or T cells enriched from blood (not recorded which). The V gene is TRBV5-5 and the J gene is TRBJ1-2; matching of 5 bases hints at TRBD1 as the D gene. This TCR derives from a woman aged 60-70 years who had recovered from COVID-19. This receptor carries the CDR3 CASSLAGAGPYGYTF. At the DNA level, the sequence is TGTGCCAGCAGCTTGGCCGGTGCGGGGCCCTATGGCTACACCTTC.